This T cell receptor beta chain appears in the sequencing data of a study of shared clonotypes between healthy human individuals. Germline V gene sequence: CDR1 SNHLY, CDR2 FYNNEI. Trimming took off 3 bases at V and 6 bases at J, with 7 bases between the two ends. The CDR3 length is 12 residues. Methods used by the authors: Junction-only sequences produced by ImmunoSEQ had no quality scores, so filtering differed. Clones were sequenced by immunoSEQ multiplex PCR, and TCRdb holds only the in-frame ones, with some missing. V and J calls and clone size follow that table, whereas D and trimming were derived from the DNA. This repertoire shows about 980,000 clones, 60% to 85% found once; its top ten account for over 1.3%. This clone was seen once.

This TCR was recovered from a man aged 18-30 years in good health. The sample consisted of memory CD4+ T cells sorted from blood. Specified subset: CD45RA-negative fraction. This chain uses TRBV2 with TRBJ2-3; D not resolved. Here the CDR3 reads CASSDNADTQYF. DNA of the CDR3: TGTGCCAGCAGTGATAACGCTGATACGCAGTATTTT.